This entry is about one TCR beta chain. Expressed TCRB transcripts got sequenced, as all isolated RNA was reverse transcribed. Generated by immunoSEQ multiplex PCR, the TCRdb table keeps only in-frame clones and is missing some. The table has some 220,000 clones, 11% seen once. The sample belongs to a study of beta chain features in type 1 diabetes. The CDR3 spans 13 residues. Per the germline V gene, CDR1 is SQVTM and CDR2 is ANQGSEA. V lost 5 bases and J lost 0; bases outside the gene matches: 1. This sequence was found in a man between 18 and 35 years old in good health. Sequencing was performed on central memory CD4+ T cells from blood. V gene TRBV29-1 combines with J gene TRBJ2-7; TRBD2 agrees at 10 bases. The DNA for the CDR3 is TGCAGCGTTTCTAGCGGGAGCTCCTACGAGCAGTACTTC. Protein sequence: CSVSSGSSYEQYF.